The following is a T cell receptor (beta chain) sequence with its context. Libraries were prepared by immunoSEQ multiplex PCR; TCRdb keeps only in-frame clonotypes and omits some of them. The sample has around 62,000 clones, about three quarters seen once. This CDR3 has 13 amino acids. Trimming took 2 bases from V and 3 from J, leaving 8 bases between them. The V gene's germline CDR1 is LGHNA and CDR2 YNFKEQ. This record comes from a study of memory CD4+ T cells and cytomegalovirus serostatus. Study background: Donors were healthy Belgian adults, fewer than ten CMV seropositive and fewer than 30 seronegative.

Single viable CD3+CD4+CD8-CD45RO+ cells were sorted as the memory CD4+ T cells. Positive selection with CD4 microbeads enriched total CD4+ T cells. The receptor was isolated from an adult in good health and CMV-seropositive. The sequencing input was memory CD4+ T cells from blood. This sequence joins TRBV4-2 and TRBJ2-7; D call uncertain. The CDR3 DNA reads TGTGCCAGCAGCCAAAGACAAGTCTACGAGCAGTACTTC. This translates into CASSQRQVYEQYF.